These 29 T cell receptor beta chains were sequenced from one sample in a study of Ad26.COV2.S vaccination and SARS-CoV-2 variants. Data came from immunoSEQ multiplex PCR; TCRdb stores just in-frame clones and leaves some out. Altogether roughly 460,000 clones are present, 80% to 90% being singletons, with the ten largest covering about 1.5%. The treatment is: some 19 received Ad26.COV2.S at low or high dose, single or two shots; 5 received placebo; per-sample allocation not given. Collection of the samples took place on day 63 after the first injection of vaccine or placebo. The sequencing here drew on peripheral blood, taken in a trial of Ad26.COV2.S vaccine versus placebo. These TCRs come from a person between 18 and 65 years old who received the Ad26.COV2.S COVID-19 vaccine or a placebo.

The chain joins TRBV5-3 to TRBJ2-2, with 7 bases that match TRBD2. TRBV5-3 is recorded as an ORF, its role being uncertain. J lost 3 bases, V lost 3 bases, and 5 bases had no gene match. This CDR3 is built from 15 residues. CDR3 sequence reads: CARSCVGLHTGELFF. The CDR3, as DNA: TGTGCCAGAAGCTGCGTGGGACTACACACCGGGGAGCTGTTTTTT.

This chain links TRBV9 with TRBJ1-1; D uncertain. The V end was cut by 0 bases, the J end by 5 bases, with 11 bases between. Germline lookup yields CDR1 SGDLS and CDR2 YYNGEE. The CDR3 covers 14 residues. CDR3 sequence: CASSVVLEETEAFF. CDR3 bases: TGTGCCAGCAGCGTAGTACTAGAGGAGACTGAAGCTTTCTTT.

V usage is TRBV4-2 and J usage is TRBJ2-7; a weak D match, TRBD1 (6 bases). V was shortened by 0 bases and J by 2 bases, with 11 bases between the two germline ends. Germline CDR1 LGHNA, CDR2 YNFKEQ. This CDR3 has 15 amino acids. The CDR3 sequence: CASSQEGQPTYEQYF. In nucleotides, the CDR3 is TGTGCCAGCAGCCAAGAAGGACAGCCGACCTACGAGCAGTACTTC.

V gene TRBV27 combines with J gene TRBJ2-7, with D maybe TRBD2 (6 bases). The V end lost 5 bases, the J end lost 3 bases, and 14 bases lay between the germline ends. The CDR3 sequence is 14 residues long. Germline V lookup: CDR1 MNHEY, CDR2 SMNVEV (reference sequence). This CDR3 is CASSISGVDYEQYF. The DNA for the CDR3 is TGTGCCAGCAGTATTTCGGGGGTCGACTACGAGCAGTACTTC.

This chain links TRBV29-1 with TRBJ1-4, with 7 bases fitting TRBD1. CDR1 is SQVTM, CDR2 ANQGSEA, per germline. The CDR3 is made up of 15 amino acids. J gave up 0 bases and V 3 bases, and 4 bases lay outside the gene matches. CDR3 in amino acids: CSVEGDSTTNEKLFF. CDR3 nucleotides: TGCAGCGTTGAGGGGGACAGCACAACTAATGAAAAACTGTTTTTT.

This chain joins TRBV2 and TRBJ1-1; D gene unclear. CDR3 length: 12 amino acids. Germline V lookup: CDR1 SNHLY, CDR2 FYNNEI. V was cut by 10 bases and J by 1 base, with 10 bases left in between. The CDR3 loop reads CATGPPNTEAFF. The CDR3 DNA reads TGTGCCACTGGACCGCCGAACACTGAAGCTTTCTTT.

CDR3 loop: CASFSYSNQPQHF. The CDR3 DNA is TGTGCCAGCTTCTCATATAGCAATCAGCCCCAGCATTTT. The V gene is TRBV28, the J gene TRBJ1-5, with unresolved D. CDR3 length equals 13 residues. V shed 8 bases and J shed 0 bases, with 8 bases lying between them. Germline-derived CDR1 and CDR2 are MDHEN and SYDVKM.

The chain is built from TRBV28 and TRBJ2-1; D might be TRBD1 (6 bases). Trimming shortened V by 5 bases and J by 1 base, and 9 bases separated the two germline ends. The CDR3 has 14 amino acids. Germline assignment: CDR1 MDHEN and CDR2 SYDVKM. CDR3 nucleotide sequence: TGTGCCAGCAGTCAGGACAGATCCTACAATGAGCAGTTCTTC. Translation: CASSQDRSYNEQFF.

This chain connects TRBV28 to TRBJ2-2; D call uncertain. The CDR3 has 16 residues. Trimming took off 4 bases at V and 0 bases at J, with 12 bases between the two ends. Germline values: CDR1 MDHEN, CDR2 SYDVKM. CDR3 in amino acids: CASSSTGLANTGELFF. CDR3 DNA sequence: TGTGCCAGCAGTTCCACGGGCCTCGCGAACACCGGGGAGCTGTTTTTT.

This clone is a singleton in its sample. This rearrangement joins TRBV6-1 to TRBJ2-6; 8 positions match TRBD1. Germline trimming cut 3 bases from V and 0 bases from J; bases unmatched to any gene: 7. Germline loops: CDR1 MNHNS, CDR2 SASEGT. The CDR3 is 18 residues long. CDR3 nucleotide sequence: TGTGCCAGCAGTGATCGGACAGGGCCCTTCTCTGGGGCCAACGTCCTGACTTTC. Translation gives CASSDRTGPFSGANVLTF.

The chain's CDR3 is CAWSRGSYNEQFF. The CDR3 DNA sequence: TGTGCCTGGAGCCGCGGCTCCTACAATGAGCAGTTCTTC. The rearrangement links TRBV30 to TRBJ2-1; D gene ambiguous. This CDR3 has 13 amino acids. Germline V gives CDR1 GTSNPN, CDR2 SVGIG (reference sequence). The V and J ends lost 3 bases and 0 bases respectively, with 6 bases between them.

This chain links TRBV2 with TRBJ2-7, with D perhaps TRBD2 (6 bases). V dropped 7 bases and J dropped 7 bases, with 20 bases sitting between them. The CDR3 extends over 14 amino acids. Germline V CDR1 and CDR2: SNHLY, FYNNEI. The CDR3 reads CASTSGDHAREQYF. In DNA, the CDR3 is TGTGCCAGCACATCGGGGGACCATGCGAGGGAGCAGTACTTC.

This rearrangement joins TRBV5-1 to TRBJ2-7; TRBD2 agrees at 8 bases. Germline V gives CDR1 SGHRS, CDR2 YFSETQ. With V trimmed by 1 base and J by 0 bases, 6 bases remained unmatched. The CDR3 runs 16 residues. Written as DNA, the CDR3 is TGCGCCAGCAGCTTGTTGGGGACTAGTCCCTCCTACGAGCAGTACTTC. Translation gives CASSLLGTSPSYEQYF.

This chain links TRBV7-9 with TRBJ2-1; 10 positions agree with TRBD2. This CDR3 has 17 amino acids. Germline CDR1 SEHNR, CDR2 FQNEAQ (reference sequence). The V and J ends lost 5 bases and 0 bases, in that order; junction bases with no gene match: 7. Written as DNA, the CDR3 is TGTGCCAGCAGCGACACCCGGACTAGCGGCTCCTACAATGAGCAGTTCTTC. This codes for CASSDTRTSGSYNEQFF.

The V gene is TRBV5-1, the J gene TRBJ1-1; D unresolved. The CDR3 sequence is 12 residues long. Trimming shortened V by 3 bases and J by 7 bases, and 10 bases separated the two germline ends. Per germline, CDR1 SGHRS and CDR2 YFSETQ. CDR3 bases: TGCGCCAGCAGCTCCGAAAGTGGTGAAGCTTTCTTT. This translates into CASSSESGEAFF.

The chain combines TRBV6-1 with TRBJ2-5; D unclear. Trimming removed 1 base from V and 0 bases from J, with 9 bases in between. This CDR3 spans 15 amino acids. The germline V gene has CDR1 MNHNS and CDR2 SASEGT. CDR3 sequence (DNA): TGTGCCAGCAGTGAAGTCCCGCGAAACCAAGAGACCCAGTACTTC. Its translation is CASSEVPRNQETQYF.

This clone is a singleton in its sample. This chain joins TRBV11-2 and TRBJ2-1, with TRBD2 identical over 9 bases. CDR1 SGHAT and CDR2 FQNNGV come from the germline V gene. This CDR3 has 19 residues. After removal of 5 bases from V and 4 bases from J, the junction contained 18 bases not matched to a gene. The CDR3 DNA reads TGTGCCAGCAGCCCGCTTTTTGGGCCTAGCGGGAATTTATACAATGAGCAGTTCTTC. This sequence encodes CASSPLFGPSGNLYNEQFF.

The chain uses TRBV27 and TRBJ1-2, with unresolved D. Germline V gene lookup returns CDR1 MNHEY and CDR2 SMNVEV (reference sequence). V lost 1 base and J 3 bases, leaving 15 bases between the germline ends. CDR3 length: 16 amino acids. CDR3 nucleotides: TGTGCCAGCAGTTTATACGCCGGCAGGCGACACTATGGCTACACCTTC. It translates to CASSLYAGRRHYGYTF.

V usage is TRBV12-3 or TRBV12-4 and J usage is TRBJ1-5; D is undetermined. The CDR3 is made up of 13 amino acids. Trimming removed 0 bases at V and 4 bases at J, with 4 bases between. The CDR3 DNA reads TGTGCCAGCAGTTTAGCTGCGAATCAGCCCCAGCATTTT. Its translation is CASSLAANQPQHF.

The rearrangement uses TRBV3-1 (or the pseudogene TRBV3-2) and TRBJ2-4, with D perhaps matching TRBD1 or TRBD2 (5 bases each). The CDR3 is 17 residues long. CDR1 and CDR2 from the germline V gene are LGHDT and YNNKEL (reference sequence). Trimming took 0 bases from V and 0 from J, leaving 12 bases between them. The CDR3 DNA reads as TGTGCCAGCAGCCAAGAATTTCTTGGGGGAGCCAAAAACATTCAGTACTTC. Residues: CASSQEFLGGAKNIQYF.

The chain uses TRBV5-4 and TRBJ2-5; TRBD2 agrees at 8 bases. This CDR3 spans 16 amino acids. Losses at the gene ends were 1 base for V and 5 bases for J; bases not matched to a gene: 10. The germline V gene encodes CDR1 SGHNT and CDR2 YYREEE (reference sequence). Here the CDR3 DNA reads TGTGCCAGCAGCTTGACGGCGGGGGGTGGCGGGGAGACCCAGTACTTC. Amino acids: CASSLTAGGGGETQYF.

This chain links TRBV4-2 with TRBJ1-1; D not certain. V was shortened by 1 base and J by 1 base, with 16 bases between the two germline ends. Germline V CDR1 and CDR2: LGHNA, YNFKEQ. The CDR3 covers 17 residues. CDR3 sequence: CASSQGNSFLGNTEAFF. In DNA form, the CDR3 reads TGTGCCAGCAGCCAAGGCAACAGTTTCTTAGGGAACACTGAAGCTTTCTTT.

The chain carries TRBV4-1 and TRBJ2-3; D gene ambiguous. Germline values: CDR1 MGHRA, CDR2 YSYEKL. CDR3 length: 13 amino acids. V was shortened by 0 bases and J by 6 bases, with 7 bases between the two germline ends. The CDR3 sequence is CASSQEGWDTQYF. The CDR3 DNA sequence: TGCGCCAGCAGCCAAGAGGGGTGGGATACGCAGTATTTT.

This clone showed up just once. This chain connects TRBV10-3 to TRBJ2-3; D is undetermined. The ends were cut back, 8 bases at V and 5 bases at J, with 20 bases in the middle. CDR1 is ENHRY, CDR2 SYGVKD, per germline. The CDR3 length is 15 residues. The CDR3 DNA follows: TGTGCCATCGGCTCAAATTTCGCCGGTGGAGATACGCAGTATTTT. Protein product: CAIGSNFAGGDTQYF.

J is TRBJ2-5 and V is TRBV11-2, with a possible D match to TRBD2 (6 bases). Trimming removed 4 bases at V and 6 bases at J, with 30 bases between. This CDR3 contains 19 residues. Looked up from germline, CDR1 is SGHAT and CDR2 is FQNNGV. CDR3: CASSSVRKKSGPGIKTQYF. The CDR3 coding sequence is TGTGCCAGCAGCTCAGTTCGGAAGAAAAGCGGGCCAGGGATAAAGACCCAGTACTTC.

The J gene is TRBJ2-1, the V gene TRBV2; 8 bases line up with TRBD2. Germline loops: CDR1 SNHLY, CDR2 FYNNEI. With 4 bases clipped from V and 6 bases from J, the junction kept 11 bases outside the gene matches. The CDR3 spans 16 residues. The CDR3 sequence: CASSVIPGGQFNEQFF. In DNA, the CDR3 is TGTGCCAGCAGTGTCATTCCGGGGGGGCAGTTCAATGAGCAGTTCTTC.

This chain connects TRBV24-1 to TRBJ2-3; either TRBD1 or TRBD2 may supply D (6 bases each). Germline V CDR1 and CDR2: KGHDR, SFDVKD. This CDR3 has 14 amino acids. Between the trimmed V and J ends, which lost 5 bases and 5 bases, there was a span of 13 bases. The CDR3 protein is CATSGGGGVDTQYF. DNA of the CDR3: TGTGCCACCAGTGGAGGAGGGGGTGTAGATACGCAGTATTTT.

V gene TRBV25-1 combines with J gene TRBJ2-1, with TRBD1 matching over 8 bases. The V gene's germline CDR1 is MGHDK and CDR2 SYGVNS. V gave up 3 bases and J gave up 0 bases; unmatched junction bases: 4. CDR3 length equals 16 residues. CDR3 sequence: CASSDRQGFSYNEQFF. The DNA of the CDR3 is TGTGCCAGCAGTGATAGACAGGGGTTCTCCTACAATGAGCAGTTCTTC. The full variable domain, completed using reference TRBV25-1 and TRBJ2-1, is EADIYQTPRYLVIGTGKKITLECSQTMGHDKMYWYQQDPGMELHLIHYSYGVNSTEKGDLSSESTVSRIRTEHFPLTLESARPSHTSQYLCASSDRQGFSYNEQFFGPGTRLTVL.

This chain connects TRBV9 to TRBJ2-3; 7 bases agree with TRBD2. V dropped 1 base and J dropped 2; count of bases not matched to a gene: 10. Germline values: CDR1 SGDLS, CDR2 YYNGEE. CDR3 length equals 17 residues. The CDR3 coding sequence is TGTGCCAGCAGCGTACGGTGCAAGCGGGGAAACACAGATACGCAGTATTTT. This codes for CASSVRCKRGNTDTQYF.